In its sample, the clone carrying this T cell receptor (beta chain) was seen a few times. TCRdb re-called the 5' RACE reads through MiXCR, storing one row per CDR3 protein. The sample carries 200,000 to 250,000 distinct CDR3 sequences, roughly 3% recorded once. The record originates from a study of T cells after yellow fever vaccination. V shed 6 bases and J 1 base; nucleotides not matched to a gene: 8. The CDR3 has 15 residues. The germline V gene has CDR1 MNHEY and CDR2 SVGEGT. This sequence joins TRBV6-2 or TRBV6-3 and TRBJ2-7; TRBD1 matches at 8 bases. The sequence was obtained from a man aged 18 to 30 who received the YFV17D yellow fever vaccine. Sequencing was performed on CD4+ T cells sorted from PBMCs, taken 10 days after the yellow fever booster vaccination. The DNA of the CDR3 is TGTGCCAGCAGGCCAACGGGGACAGGATCCTACGAGCAGTACTTC. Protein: CASRPTGTGSYEQYF.